The clone carrying this T cell receptor (beta chain) turned up a few times. Its specificity is unknown. This record comes from a study of OX40 agonist ivuxolimab in advanced cancers. Study summary: Patients enrolled in dose escalation were diagnosed with hepatocellular carcinoma, melanoma, renal cell or head and neck cancer. Males comprised over 80% of the group, whose mean age was roughly 64 years (range roughly 20 to 85).

This CDR3 is built from 13 residues. The germline V and J ends were trimmed by 3 bases and 5 bases, with 7 bases remaining between them. Germline V gene sequence: CDR1 KGHSH, CDR2 LQKENI. Regarding the study as a whole: With doses of 0.1 to 3.0 mg/kg, CD4+ and CD8+ blood T cells had undergone clonal expansion by week 6.

Assay: immunoSEQ multiplex PCR; the TCRdb copy retains only in-frame clones and omits some. The sample carries some 86,000 clones, more than 70% recorded once. The source was CD4+ or CD8+ T cells sorted from blood, collected in a trial of the OX40 agonist ivuxolimab. The receptor's source is an adult with an advanced solid tumor such as melanoma, head and neck, liver or kidney cancer. This rearrangement joins TRBV18 to TRBJ1-4; D not resolved. The CDR3 DNA reads as TGTGCCAGCTCACCCGGATCAAATGAAAAACTGTTTTTT. Protein sequence: CASSPGSNEKLFF.